The clone carrying this T cell receptor beta chain was detected only once. Antigen specificity is unknown. Measured with immunoSEQ multiplex PCR; TCRdb has only the in-frame clones, and not every one. The sample carries about 160,000 clones, 75% to 95% recorded once. V was cut by 3 bases and J by 6 bases, with 6 bases left in between. The germline gives CDR1 SNHLY, CDR2 FYNNEI. This CDR3 is 12 amino acids long. This entry is derived from a study of T cell responses to AZD1222 COVID-19 vaccine. The study, taken as a whole, reports: Without day 14 samples, only post-peak T cell repertoires were studied. Targets within unmutated variant regions were reportedly found for nearly half of spike-specific TCRs. Vaccine-related CD4 TCRs covered spike, predominating at 160-218 and 743-854. Baseline serology detected seropositivity in only six AZD1222 recipients.

Source: peripheral blood, taken on day 0 of AZD1222 vaccination. The chain recombines TRBV2 with TRBJ1-5; a possible D gene is TRBD1 (5 bases). The TCR sequence derives from an adult in good health. This CDR3 reads CASSEGGQPQHF. CDR3 nucleotides: TGTGCCAGCAGTGAGGGGGGTCAGCCCCAGCATTTT.